Listed here is a single T cell receptor beta chain. No cognate antigen has been identified for it. No clone much larger than this one lies a single base away; base qualities are absent. The data derive from a study of T cells after yellow fever vaccination (dated by TCRdb to the late 2010s). For the wider study: The SMART-Seq v4 Ultra Low Input RNA kit was used to prepare libraries from fractions with low cell numbers. Blood was collected at multiple timepoints before and after primary and secondary immunization, and bulk PBMC replicates and cell subsets were isolated. Two healthy male donors, one aged 18 to 29 and one aged 30 to 40 years, were included in the cohort. To follow T-cell clones before and after primary and booster YFV17D yellow fever vaccination, bulk TCR alpha and beta repertoires were sequenced over time.

TCR cDNA was made using 5'RACE template switching, a step that added a universal primer site and unique molecular identifiers. Priming for cDNA synthesis came from both the TCR alpha and TCR beta constant segments. Library amplification used two PCR steps, and the second PCR step added sample barcodes and sequencing adapters. Libraries were sequenced on Illumina HiSeq 2500 (2x100 bp) or NovaSeq (2x150 bp). In the paper's pipeline: Demultiplexing of reads and collapsing into UMI consensus sequences were performed with MIGEC, and V(D)J alignment was carried out with MiXCR. Vaccine-responding clonotypes were defined with edgeR using replicate PBMC samples, requiring FDR below 0.01 and a log2 fold change above 5 up to day 15. Each bulk clonotype received a CD4 or CD8 identity based on whether the sequenced CD4 or CD8 repertoire contained that clonotype at higher abundance. TCRdb ran its own pipeline on the public reads, namely fastp trimming at Q25 and MiXCR clone calling, and kept in-frame beta chains. Records with the same CDR3 protein are collapsed into one entry carrying the most frequent genes and DNA. It is TCRdb's table, rather than the study itself, that gives the V and J calls and clone size. The sample table shows 200,000 to 300,000 distinct CDR3 sequences, and under 15% are seen once. The top ten constitute 0.4% to 0.55% of the sample.

Beyond this particular receptor, the publication reports: Only a couple of donors were included in the study, so the extent to which the findings can be generalized is limited. Computational filtering was required because FACS-sorted repertoires could contain abundant contaminating clonotypes from the bulk population. A small fraction of clonotypes showed up in both the CD4 and CD8 compartments, probably as a result of convergent recombination. Most clones expanded after primary vaccination were re-detected after the booster (almost 98% of CD4 and 80% to 90% of CD8), suggesting broad memory maintenance. Compared with the primary T-cell response, the secondary T-cell response was faster but weaker, reaching its peak on day 5 rather than on day 15.

V is trimmed back by 4 bases and J by 7 bases, and the junction contains 24 bases that no gene match accounts for. The CDR3 contains 20 residues, cysteine and phenylalanine counted. Of the read, only the CDR3 DNA is kept; its 60 bases are in frame from base 1. For CDR1 and CDR2, the germline V gene lists ENHRY and SYGVKD. The treatment or condition label of this sample denotes: live attenuated yellow fever vaccine strain. PBMCs were isolated from peripheral blood using a standard Ficoll-Paque protocol. Dynabeads CD4 and CD8 positive selection kits were used to isolate the CD4 and CD8 T-cell fractions. RNA was extracted with TriZol from bulk PBMCs, CD4 and CD8 fractions, and dextramer-positive and dextramer-negative fractions.

The rearranged segments are TRBV10-3 and TRBJ2-1; a stretch of 8 junction bases matches TRBD2. The TCR sequence derives from a man younger than 40 who received the YFV17D yellow fever vaccine. The material was CD4+ T cells sorted from PBMCs, obtained 45 days after the yellow fever booster vaccination. In nucleotide form, the sequence is TGTGCCATCAGTGCGGCGGGGGCGGGAGGACCCCTTATTCGAGGAAATGAGCAGTTCTTC. Its product reads: CAISAAGAGGPLIRGNEQFF.